This TCR beta chain was retrieved from a study of cytomegalovirus exposure and HLA in healthy donors. Study-wide findings and caveats: One variant, a missense change in DCLRE1C, was linked in a later analysis to TCR beta V- and J-gene trimming.

Of note for this clone: Its cognate antigen is unknown.

The primer mix had 60 Vbeta and 13 Jbeta primers. Profiling relied on immunoSEQ multiplex PCR, and the TCRdb table lists in-frame clones only, not all of them. The table shows 150,000 to 200,000 clones, with roughly 80% occurring only once. Germline CDR1 reads SEHNR; CDR2 reads FQNEAQ (reference sequence). Deletions cut 5 bases from V and 8 bases from J, with 15 bases between. The CDR3 runs 13 residues. This sequence joins TRBV7-9 and TRBJ1-2; unclear D gene. This clonotype was sampled from a female donor in good health and CMV-seronegative. What was sequenced was PBMCs. The CDR3 nucleotides are TGTGCCAGCAGCCACCCGACTGGTCCCGGCTACACCTTC. Protein sequence: CASSHPTGPGYTF.